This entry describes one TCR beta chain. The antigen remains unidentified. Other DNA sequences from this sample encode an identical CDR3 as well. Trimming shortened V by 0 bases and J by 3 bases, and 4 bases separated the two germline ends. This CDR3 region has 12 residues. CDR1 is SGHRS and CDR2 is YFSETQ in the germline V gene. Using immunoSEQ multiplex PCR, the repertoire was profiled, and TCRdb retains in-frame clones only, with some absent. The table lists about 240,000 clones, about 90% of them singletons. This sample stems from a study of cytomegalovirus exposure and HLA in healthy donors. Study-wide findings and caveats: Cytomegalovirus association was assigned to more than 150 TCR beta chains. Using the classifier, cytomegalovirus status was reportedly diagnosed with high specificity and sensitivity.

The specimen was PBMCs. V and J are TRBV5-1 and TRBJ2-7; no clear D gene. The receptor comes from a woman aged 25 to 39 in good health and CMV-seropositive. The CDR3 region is CASSLGVYEQYF. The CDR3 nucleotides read TGCGCCAGCAGCTTGGGCGTCTACGAGCAGTACTTC.